The 27 T cell receptor beta chains reported below all come from one sample, sequenced in a study of T-cell reconstitution after alpha-beta-depleted transplantation in children. Preparation of the TCRbeta library was carried out with unique molecular identifiers. TCRdb re-derived calls from the PCR reads in MiXCR, one entry per CDR3 protein. The sample consists of about 470,000 distinct CDR3 sequences, approximately 41% of them appearing once. The sample in question was PBMCs, obtained before TCRalphabeta/CD19-depleted stem cell transplant. These receptors were collected from a girl aged 2 to 9 with aplastic anemia, due to receive a stem cell transplant.

The chain joins TRBV6-2 or TRBV6-3 to TRBJ2-1, with D tentatively TRBD2 (6 bases). The CDR3 covers 15 residues. In germline, CDR1 is MNHEY, CDR2 SVGEGT. Between the trimmed V and J ends, which lost 6 bases and 4 bases, there was a span of 16 bases. The CDR3 DNA reads as TGTGCCAGCAGCCCTCCCCAGCGGGTATACAATGAGCAGTTCTTC. Translating gives CASSPPQRVYNEQFF.

This clonotype has only a few counts. V is TRBV20-1 and J is TRBJ2-1; 15 nucleotides align to TRBD2. Germline CDR1 reads DFQATT; CDR2 reads SNEGSKA (reference sequence). The CDR3 has 19 residues. V dropped 1 base and J dropped 0; count of bases not matched to a gene: 7. DNA for the CDR3: TGCAGTGCTAGAGGCCCGGGACTAGCGGGAGGCCTCTCCTACAATGAGCAGTTCTTC. It yields the protein CSARGPGLAGGLSYNEQFF.

This clonotype was recorded a few times. The V and J genes are TRBV7-2 and TRBJ2-5; D is possibly TRBD2 (6 bases). There are 16 residues in the CDR3. V dropped 0 bases and J dropped 5 bases, with 16 bases sitting between them. CDR1 and CDR2 (germline): SGHTA, FQGNSA. Here the CDR3 reads CASSLAGGLGGETQYF. For the CDR3, the DNA is TGTGCCAGCAGCTTAGCGGGGGGTCTCGGTGGTGAGACCCAGTACTTC.

The CDR3 loop reads CASSAQGYNEQFF. CDR3 DNA sequence: TGTGCCAGCAGCGCACAGGGATACAATGAGCAGTTCTTC. The chain carries TRBV2 and TRBJ2-1; a possible D gene is TRBD1 (6 bases). Per the germline V gene, CDR1 is SNHLY and CDR2 is FYNNEI. Trimming removed 6 bases from V and 4 bases from J, with 10 bases in between. This CDR3 spans 13 amino acids.

The chain recombines TRBV7-2 with TRBJ1-5; 7 positions agree with TRBD1. Germline CDR1 and CDR2: SGHTA and FQGNSA. CDR3 length: 16 residues. The ends lost 4 bases at V and 3 bases at J; junction bases unmatched: 9. The CDR3 is CASSSSPTGTNQPQHF. In DNA form, the CDR3 reads TGTGCCAGCAGCTCCTCTCCGACAGGGACCAATCAGCCCCAGCATTTT. Variable domain in full (rest from reference TRBV7-2 and TRBJ1-5): GAGVSQSPSNKVTEKGKDVELRCDPISGHTALYWYRQSLGQGLEFLIYFQGNSAPDKSGLPSDRFSAERTGGSVSTLTIQRTQQEDSAVYLCASSSSPTGTNQPQHFGDGTRLSIL.

This clonotype was observed many times. The chain couples TRBV7-9 to TRBJ1-1; no clear D. The CDR3 loop spans 12 amino acids. V dropped 5 bases and J dropped 8 bases, with 12 bases sitting between them. CDR1 SEHNR and CDR2 FQNEAQ come from the germline V gene (reference sequence). The CDR3 coding sequence is TGTGCCAGCAGCCGAGGAGGGTCCGAAGCTTTCTTT. This translates into CASSRGGSEAFF.

The chain links TRBV24-1 to TRBJ2-7; 8 bases fit TRBD1. Germline values: CDR1 KGHDR, CDR2 SFDVKD. This CDR3 is 16 amino acids long. Trimming cost V 0 bases and J 2 bases; bases outside gene matches: 5. CDR3 nucleotides: TGTGCCACCAGTGATTTGGCCAGGGGGCGACCCTACGAGCAGTACTTC. Translating it yields CATSDLARGRPYEQYF.

This clonotype has a count of ten or more. The chain recombines TRBV12-3 or TRBV12-4 with TRBJ2-4; D tentatively reads TRBD1 or TRBD2 (5 bases each). The CDR3 totals 13 residues. Trimming stripped 5 bases from V and 0 bases from J, with 5 bases between. The CDR3 spells CASSGTAKNIQYF. The CDR3 DNA is TGTGCCAGCAGTGGGACAGCCAAAAACATTCAGTACTTC.

V and J are TRBV20-1 and TRBJ2-3; no firm D call. Between the trimmed V and J ends, which lost 3 bases and 3 bases, there was a span of 13 bases. This CDR3 is built from 14 residues. Germline CDR1 reads DFQATT; CDR2 reads SNEGSKA (reference sequence). In DNA, the CDR3 is TGCAGTGCTAGCGCTGGCAGGAGTACAGATACGCAGTATTTT. Protein sequence: CSASAGRSTDTQYF.

This clonotype was seen more than once but under ten times. The chain employs TRBV7-3 and TRBJ2-1; D perhaps matches TRBD2 (6 bases). V lost 5 bases and J 8 bases, leaving 22 bases between the germline ends. CDR3 size: 16 residues. Germline V gives CDR1 SGHTA, CDR2 FQGTGA. The CDR3 reads CASSRAAGLTGDEQFF. CDR3 in DNA: TGTGCCAGCAGCAGGGCAGCGGGCTTAACGGGGGATGAGCAGTTCTTC.

V and J are TRBV6-5 and TRBJ2-3; TRBD2 matches at 9 bases. CDR1 MNHEY and CDR2 SVGAGI come from the germline V gene. The CDR3 runs 15 residues. V lost 2 bases, J lost 5 bases, and 5 bases stayed unmatched. The CDR3, as DNA: TGTGCCAGCAGTTACGGCGGGAGGGCTATAGATACGCAGTATTTT. It specifies CASSYGGRAIDTQYF.

This clonotype was picked up one time. A much larger clone differs from this one at a single base, so this may be a read error. The rearrangement joins TRBV20-1 to TRBJ2-2; D not certain. The CDR3 loop spans 13 amino acids. The germline gives CDR1 DFQATT, CDR2 SNEGSKA (reference sequence). V gave up 8 bases and J gave up 4 bases, with 14 bases separating them. The CDR3 nucleotides are TGCAGTTCACGCCCCCCCGGCACCGGGGAGCTGTTTTTT. Its translation: CSSRPPGTGELFF.

V gene TRBV29-1 combines with J gene TRBJ2-1; 10 nucleotides agree with TRBD2. The CDR3 is 13 residues long. CDR1 SQVTM and CDR2 ANQGSEA come from the germline V gene. With 4 bases clipped from V and 8 bases from J, the junction kept 5 bases outside the gene matches. Here the CDR3 reads CSVGLAGGDEQFF. CDR3 DNA: TGCAGCGTTGGGTTAGCGGGAGGAGATGAGCAGTTCTTC.

A note on this clonotype: This could be a read error, since a much larger clone is one nucleotide away. V usage is TRBV6-2 or TRBV6-3 and J usage is TRBJ1-1; D is unclear. With 8 bases removed from V and 10 bases from J, the gap between germline ends came to 14 bases. The length of the CDR3 is 11 residues. Germline loops: CDR1 MNHEY, CDR2 SVGEGT. As DNA, the CDR3 is TGTGCCAGCCAGAGGGTAGGTGCAGCTTTCTTT. It encodes CASQRVGAAFF.

This rearrangement joins TRBV6-1 to TRBJ2-2; 8 nucleotides agree with TRBD1. The CDR3 has 15 residues. With 6 bases clipped from V and 6 bases from J, the junction kept 9 bases outside the gene matches. Per germline, CDR1 MNHNS and CDR2 SASEGT. The CDR3 here is CASSARQGRPGELFF. The DNA of the CDR3 is TGTGCCAGCAGCGCTCGACAGGGGCGTCCCGGGGAGCTGTTTTTT.

The gene calls are TRBV7-2 and TRBJ2-7; TRBD2 agrees at 11 bases. In germline, CDR1 is SGHTA, CDR2 FQGNSA. The CDR3 is made up of 14 amino acids. The J segment lost 5 bases and the V segment lost 5 bases, leaving 5 bases of the junction unmatched. CDR3 in DNA: TGTGCCAGCAGCCTTAGCGGGGGGGCCCACGAGCAGTACTTC. This codes for CASSLSGGAHEQYF.

A remark on this clonotype: A much larger clone differs from this one at a single base, so this may be a read error. The chain recombines TRBV6-5 with TRBJ1-1; no clear D. Germline CDR1 MNHEY, CDR2 SVGAGI. The CDR3 covers 11 residues. V shed 6 bases and J shed 4 bases, with 6 bases lying between them. The CDR3 sequence is CASREGTEAFF. The CDR3 DNA reads as TGTGCCAGCAGGGAGGGCACTGAAGCTTTCTTT.

This clonotype was recorded a few times. The V gene is TRBV6-5, the J gene TRBJ2-1; TRBD2 aligns across 12 bases. This CDR3 has 17 residues. Germline-derived CDR1 and CDR2 are MNHEY and SVGAGI. The ends lost 0 bases at V and 0 bases at J; junction bases unmatched: 0. The CDR3: CASSYSTSGSSYNEQFF. The CDR3 nucleotides read TGTGCCAGCAGTTACTCGACTAGCGGGAGCTCCTACAATGAGCAGTTCTTC.

This clonotype was found many times. The chain carries TRBV4-1 and TRBJ1-4; TRBD1 matches at 8 bases. V lost 1 base and J lost 8; bases outside the gene matches: 3. The CDR3 has 14 amino acids. Germline CDR1 and CDR2: MGHRA and YSYEKL. The CDR3 spells CASSQGTGFEKLFF. CDR3 nucleotide sequence: TGCGCCAGCAGCCAAGGGACAGGGTTCGAAAAACTGTTTTTT.

CDR3: CSVFGQAPDTQYF. The CDR3 region has the DNA TGCAGCGTTTTCGGTCAGGCGCCAGATACGCAGTATTTT. The chain links TRBV29-1 to TRBJ2-3; no clear D. CDR1 and CDR2 (germline): SQVTM, ANQGSEA. V was shortened by 5 bases and J by 4 bases, with 13 bases between the two germline ends. This CDR3 is built from 13 residues.

This clonotype has a handful of counts. The chain recombines TRBV20-1 with TRBJ2-7; TRBD1 is a possible D gene (6 bases). Trimming removed 3 bases from V and 4 bases from J, with 19 bases in between. CDR3 size: 15 residues. Germline CDR1 reads DFQATT; CDR2 reads SNEGSKA (reference sequence). The CDR3 DNA is TGCAGTGCTAGTGAAGGGACAAGGCAAAGATACGAGCAGTACTTC. It codes for CSASEGTRQRYEQYF.

J is TRBJ1-5 and V is TRBV27, with D possibly being TRBD1 (5 bases). This CDR3 is 15 amino acids long. Trimming removed 3 bases at V and 1 base at J, with 10 bases between. Germline V gene data show CDR1 as MNHEY and CDR2 as SMNVEV (reference sequence). The chain's CDR3 is CASSFYGASNQPQHF. The CDR3 region has the DNA TGTGCCAGCAGTTTCTACGGGGCGAGCAATCAGCCCCAGCATTTT.

The V and J genes are TRBV7-9 and TRBJ1-4, with D possibly being TRBD1 (6 bases). V shed 3 bases and J shed 10 bases, with 15 bases lying between them. CDR1 is SEHNR and CDR2 is FQNEAQ in the germline V gene (reference sequence). The CDR3 loop spans 14 amino acids. CDR3 nucleotide sequence: TGTGCCAGCAGCTTCGGGGGGGCCGGGGGAAAACTGTTTTTT. This gives the protein CASSFGGAGGKLFF.

This clonotype was recorded many times. The genes are TRBV5-1 and TRBJ2-2; TRBD2 matches 7 bases. This CDR3 contains 18 residues. Per germline, CDR1 SGHRS and CDR2 YFSETQ. With 0 bases clipped from V and 6 bases from J, the junction kept 14 bases outside the gene matches. The CDR3 is CASSLDQGGPRGAGELFF. The CDR3 coding sequence is TGCGCCAGCAGCTTGGATCAGGGAGGGCCCCGAGGCGCCGGGGAGCTGTTTTTT. Full variable domain (remainder filled in from reference TRBV5-1 and TRBJ2-2): KAGVTQTPRYLIKTRGQQVTLSCSPISGHRSVSWYQQTPGQGLQFLFEYFSETQRNKGNFPGRFSGRQFSNSRSEMNVSTLELGDSALYLCASSLDQGGPRGAGELFFGEGSRLTVL.

The rearrangement links TRBV19 to TRBJ2-7; 11 nucleotides agree with TRBD2. The CDR3 has 16 residues. The trim removed 1 base at V and 3 bases at J, leaving 5 bases unmatched. CDR1 is LNHDA, CDR2 SQIVND, per germline (reference sequence). The CDR3 is CASSIAQGTSGYEQYF. The CDR3 region has the DNA TGTGCCAGTAGTATAGCCCAAGGGACTAGCGGCTACGAGCAGTACTTC.

V usage is TRBV28 and J usage is TRBJ2-5; 7 bases map to TRBD2. V lost 3 bases and J lost 3; bases outside the gene matches: 10. This CDR3 contains 16 residues. Germline values: CDR1 MDHEN, CDR2 SYDVKM. CDR3 sequence reads: CASSFSWEGREETQYF. The CDR3 DNA reads as TGTGCCAGCAGTTTTTCGTGGGAGGGCCGGGAAGAGACCCAGTACTTC.

This clonotype was observed at least ten times. This chain uses TRBV10-3 with TRBJ1-3; D is undetermined. This CDR3 spans 13 amino acids. Germline V gives CDR1 ENHRY, CDR2 SYGVKD. V shed 10 bases and J shed 3 bases, with 13 bases lying between them. In DNA, the CDR3 is TGTGCCACAATCGGACGGAATGGAAACACCATATATTTT. Encoded protein: CATIGRNGNTIYF.